Sequencing of this T cell receptor (beta chain) was carried out in a study of T cells in Graves' hyperthyroidism and ophthalmopathy. This clonotype has a count of ten or more. Its antigen is as yet unknown. Blood was sampled at initial diagnosis of hyperthyroidism, prior to onset of any ophthalmopathy symptoms. From germline, CDR1 is DFQATT and CDR2 SNEGSKA (reference sequence). V lost 4 bases to trimming and J lost 0 bases, with 12 bases between them. The CDR3 loop spans 14 amino acids. Researchers took RNA transcripts and amplified the TCR beta CDR3 regions from them. When the TCR CDR3 underwent first-round RT-PCR, the HTBI primer set was used. From the multiplex PCR reads, TCRdb called clonotypes with MiXCR, one entry per CDR3 protein. Of 300,000 to 450,000 distinct CDR3 sequences detected, less than 15% appear once; the ten largest clones hold around 20%. Study results and caveats: Clonotypes that were expanded in thyroid above 0.001 mostly appeared in blood too. Ophthalmopathy, which appeared later, was predicted by the model a median about 6.8 months before onset.

V and J are TRBV20-1 and TRBJ1-1; D ambiguous. The TCR comes from a man aged 25 to 40 with Graves' hyperthyroidism that later progressed to Graves' ophthalmopathy. The specimen sequenced was blood. CDR3 residues: CSAKSGKVNTEAFF. CDR3 DNA sequence: TGCAGTGCTAAGTCGGGCAAGGTGAACACTGAAGCTTTCTTT.